The 2 T cell receptor beta chains given below trace back to one sample, sequenced in a study of vaccination effects on CD4 cells after COVID-19. Repertoires were generated with immunoSEQ multiplex PCR, while TCRdb's copy carries only in-frame clones and drops some. Of roughly 24,000 clones in the sample, 70% to 75% are singletons; the top ten hold around 5%. Viral peptide pool expansion of antigen-specific CD4+ T cells preceded sequencing in the ViraFEST assay. Isolation of CD4+ T cells took place after approximately 10 days of culture. None of the vaccinated had previously contracted SARS-CoV-2, and their nucleocapsid antibodies tested negative. These receptors' antigens are unknown. The sequencing here drew on CD4+ T cells from PBMCs cultured with SARS-CoV-2 spike peptides, taken before COVID-19 vaccination. These receptor sequences come from a human donor who received a COVID-19 vaccine.

V and J are TRBV5-1 and TRBJ1-6, with D possibly TRBD1 on 5 matching bases. The CDR3 is made up of 17 amino acids. The germline gives CDR1 SGHRS, CDR2 YFSETQ. V was clipped by 3 bases and J by 0 bases, with 13 bases between them. The CDR3 is CASSSTPGSSYNSPLHF. CDR3 nucleotide sequence: TGCGCCAGCAGCTCAACCCCAGGGAGCTCCTATAATTCACCCCTCCACTTT.

The rearrangement joins TRBV19 to TRBJ1-2, with 7 bases matching TRBD1. Germline CDR1 LNHDA, CDR2 SQIVND (reference sequence). This CDR3 contains 16 residues. V was clipped by 6 bases and J by 2 bases; unmatched bases: 12. The CDR3, as DNA: TGTGCCAGTAGACCCCTCGGGGGCAGGGGGAACTATGGCTACACCTTC. As protein: CASRPLGGRGNYGYTF.